This TCR beta chain was identified in a study of blood T cell repertoires in COVID-19. Looking at the study overall: In each case, the material was cDNA or gDNA derived from T cells, B-cell-depleted T cells, or PBMCs.

Authors' methods: The assay estimated nucleated cells by amplifying reference gene primers. Data came from immunoSEQ multiplex PCR; TCRdb stores just in-frame clones and leaves some out. The V and J calls and the clone size are those of that table, but D and trimming were determined from the DNA. The sample has approximately 100,000 clones, 70% to 90% seen once. Sequenced input: peripheral blood. The TCR originated in a man aged 45-65 years in a cohort sampled during active COVID-19.

CDR3 bases: TGTGCCAGCAGCGTCGCCGGGACAGGAGTCGATGAGCAGTTCTTC. Translating it yields CASSVAGTGVDEQFF. The gene calls are TRBV9 and TRBJ2-1; 8 bases agree with TRBD1. The CDR3 is 15 amino acids. The V and J ends lost 2 bases and 8 bases, in that order; junction bases with no gene match: 9. CDR1 and CDR2 (germline): SGDLS, YYNGEE.